This T cell receptor beta chain was identified during a study of sequential checkpoint blockade in melanoma (dated by TCRdb to the late 2010s). The study in broad terms: Patients were randomized 1:1 to first-line nivolumab followed by ipilimumab (arm A) or ipilimumab followed by nivolumab (arm B). Maintenance nivolumab came after both trial sequences. DNA from 75 to 100 melanoma tumor samples collected before treatment underwent TCRbeta immunosequencing. For around 21 patients, matched tumor biopsies were obtained before treatment and at week 13, following single-agent nivolumab (arm A) or ipilimumab (arm B). Roughly 84% of the matched pre- and post-treatment tumor biopsy pairs came from the same lesion. Study-level results and caveats: Small sample sizes and reduced statistical power limited the analyses of tumor T-cell fraction within each arm. In the nivolumab-first arm (arm A), an association was found between pretreatment tumor TIL clonality and response (P = .04). PD-L1 staining and CD8+ T-cell counts correlated with tumor T-cell fraction and clonality, whereas mutational load did not. The model for predicting response that combines TCR metrics with mutation burden needs to be validated in larger, independent patient cohorts. Patients whose tumor T-cell fraction and clonality increased by week 13 were about 30 times more likely to achieve clinical benefit.

In regard to this clone: Its antigen is not yet known. Per-base quality was not reported, and no clone a single base away is much larger than it.

The immunoSEQ Assay was used to immunosequence TCRbeta CDR3 regions from genomic DNA. Prior to high-throughput sequencing, genomic DNA was amplified by bias-controlled multiplex PCR. The study's own analysis went as follows. To quantify the absolute abundance of each unique TCRbeta CDR3 region, the sequences were collapsed and filtered. Clonality, defined as 1 minus Pielou's evenness, was calculated using only productive rearrangements. Tumor T-cell fraction was computed by normalizing TCRbeta template counts to usable DNA, estimated from several housekeeping genes. Clones with significantly greater frequencies in on-treatment versus baseline samples were identified using a previously published method. Entries here come from immuneACCESS through TCRdb and include only in-frame sequences with V and J called. Some clones fail to appear in such tables; in the studies checked, an unresolved V gene covers under half of the shortfall, and the cause of the remainder is unknown. The V and J calls and the clone size are those of that table, but D and trimming were determined from the DNA. This sample has over a thousand clones in its table, and about 24% of those were observed once. In total, the top ten clones hold roughly 9% of the sample.

This sample's treatment or condition label indicates: randomized to nivolumab then ipilimumab (arm A) or the reverse (arm B). Prior DNA-damaging chemotherapy had not been received by any trial patient. Samples were obtained from patients with melanoma enrolled in CheckMate 064, a randomized, open-label phase II trial of sequential checkpoint blockade. Genomic DNA from formalin-fixed paraffin-embedded (FFPE) tissue samples served as the input for tumor TCR sequencing. The germline V end is reduced by 3 bases and the J end by 2 bases; junction bases left unmatched: 1. The germline V gene supplies CDR1 MDHEN and CDR2 SYDVKM. From its cysteine to its phenylalanine, the CDR3 spans 15 amino acids. Just CDR3 DNA is preserved here, 45 bases in frame from base 1.

The chain employs TRBV28 and TRBJ2-1, with 10 junctional bases fitting TRBD2. This sequence was found in a human donor with melanoma. The starting material was tumor tissue (inferred from file names), obtained from a patient given nivolumab and ipilimumab in sequence. CDR3 region: CASSFSGGTYNEQFF. The DNA sequence is given as TGTGCCAGCAGTTTTAGCGGGGGGACCTACAATGAGCAGTTCTTC.